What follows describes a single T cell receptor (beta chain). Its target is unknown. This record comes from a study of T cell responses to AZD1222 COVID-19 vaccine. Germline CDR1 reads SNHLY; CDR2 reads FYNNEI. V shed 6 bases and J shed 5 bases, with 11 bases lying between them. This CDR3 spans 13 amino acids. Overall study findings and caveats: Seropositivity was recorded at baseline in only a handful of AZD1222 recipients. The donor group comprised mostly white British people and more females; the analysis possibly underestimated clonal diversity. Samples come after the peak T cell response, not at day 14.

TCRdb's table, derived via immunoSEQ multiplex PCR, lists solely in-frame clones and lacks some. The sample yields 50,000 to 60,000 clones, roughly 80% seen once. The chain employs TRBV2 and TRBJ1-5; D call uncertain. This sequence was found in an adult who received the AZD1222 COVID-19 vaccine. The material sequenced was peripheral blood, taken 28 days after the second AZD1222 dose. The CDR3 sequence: CASREWTYQPQHF. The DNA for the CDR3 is TGTGCCAGCAGAGAATGGACCTATCAGCCCCAGCATTTT. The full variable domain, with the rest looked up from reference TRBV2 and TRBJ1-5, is EPEVTQTPSHQVTQMGQEVILRCVPISNHLYFYWYRQILGQKVEFLVSFYNNEISEKSEIFDDQFSVERPDGSNFTLKIRSTKLEDSAMYFCASREWTYQPQHFGDGTRLSIL.